These T cell receptor beta chains were read from a single sample in a study of blood T cell repertoires in COVID-19. The data were produced by immunoSEQ multiplex PCR, yet TCRdb's version contains in-frame clones alone and is incomplete. The sample includes about 28,000 clones, about nine tenths seen only once; the top ten take less than 6.5%. What was sequenced was peripheral blood. The receptor set was obtained from a man in his 60s with active COVID-19. Both conserved end residues are part of each CDR3. A D gene is named only where the DNA matches it firmly. Not all rows give a size; the values are once, few, many and, for expanded clones, a class.

>TRBV30|-|-|TRBJ1-4
CAWNSNTATNEKLFF
TGTGCCTGGAACAGCAATACTGCAACTAATGAAAAACTGTTTTTT
>TRBV11-1|-|-|TRBJ1-6
CASSLERGSNSPLHF
TGTGCCAGCAGCTTAGAACGCGGCAGTAATTCACCCCTCCACTTT
>TRBV11-2|TRBD2|once|TRBJ2-1
CASSPSGASSYNEQFF
TGTGCCAGCAGCCCTAGCGGGGCGAGCTCCTACAATGAGCAGTTCTTC
>TRBV19|TRBD1|-|TRBJ2-3
CASSHRPGQGRDTQYF
TGTGCCAGTAGTCACCGACCGGGACAGGGTCGGGATACGCAGTATTTT
>TRBV4-1|-|-|TRBJ2-1
CATNIQRPTPGNEQFF
TGCGCCACCAATATCCAGCGGCCAACGCCGGGCAATGAGCAGTTCTTC
>TRBV4-1|TRBD1|-|TRBJ2-7
CASSRETGGAYEQYF
TGCGCCAGCAGCAGGGAAACAGGGGGCGCCTACGAGCAGTACTTC
>TRBV20-1|-|-|TRBJ1-2
CSVPSGYGYTF
TGCAGTGTCCCTTCGGGGTATGGCTACACCTTC
>TRBV9|TRBD1|once|TRBJ1-2
CASSVDMTGSMGYTF
TGTGCCAGCAGCGTTGATATGACAGGGTCGATGGGCTACACCTTC
>TRBV7-8|-|once|TRBJ2-1
CASSPGAPVGSYNEQFF
TGTGCCAGCAGCCCCGGAGCACCCGTTGGATCCTACAATGAGCAGTTCTTC
>TRBV28|-|-|TRBJ2-7
CASSRLRSHEQYF
TGTGCCAGCAGTCGACTTCGTAGCCACGAGCAGTACTTC
>TRBV15|-|-|TRBJ2-3
CATSRDVTDTQYF
TGTGCCACCAGCAGAGACGTAACAGATACGCAGTATTTT
>TRBV6-1|TRBD1|once|TRBJ1-6
CASSEPGQGKKSPLHF
TGTGCCAGCAGTGAACCGGGACAGGGGAAAAAATCACCCCTCCACTTT
>TRBV10-3|TRBD1|once|TRBJ2-7
CAISDPGQGVYEQYF
TGTGCCATCAGTGATCCGGGACAGGGGGTCTACGAGCAGTACTTC
>TRBV10-2|-|-|TRBJ1-5
CASRKAQGGNQPQHF
TGCGCCAGCCGAAAGGCTCAGGGAGGGAACCAGCCCCAGCATTTT
>TRBV21-1|-|-|TRBJ1-5
CASSRGKGQPQHF
TGTGCCAGCAGTCGGGGGAAAGGTCAGCCCCAGCATTTT
>TRBV10-1|-|-|TRBJ2-7
CAGSYTGPLARQYF
TGCGCCGGCTCGTACACAGGGCCTTTAGCGAGGCAGTACTTC
>TRBV10-2|-|few|TRBJ1-6
CASSESVRHPGRNSYNSPLHF
TGCGCCAGCAGTGAGTCGGTCCGGCACCCTGGGCGAAACTCCTATAATTCACCCCTCCACTTT
>TRBV15|-|-|TRBJ1-5
CATSREGGGGNQPQHF
TGTGCCACCAGCAGAGAAGGGGGTGGTGGCAATCAGCCCCAGCATTTT
>TRBV7-9|-|-|TRBJ1-3
CASSLAGGGNTIYF
TGTGCCAGCAGCTTAGCAGGGGGTGGAAACACCATATATTTT
>TRBV9|-|-|TRBJ1-1
CASSAHPSGVNTEAFF
TGTGCCAGCAGCGCCCACCCCTCAGGGGTGAACACTGAAGCTTTCTTT
>TRBV10-3|TRBD2|-|TRBJ2-1
CAISESGTSGGDEQFF
TGTGCCATCAGTGAGTCGGGGACTAGCGGGGGAGATGAGCAGTTCTTC
>TRBV6-6|-|-|TRBJ1-2
CASSSGVNYGYTF
TGTGCCAGCAGTTCCGGTGTGAACTATGGCTACACCTTC
>TRBV29-1|TRBD1|-|TRBJ2-5
CSVDLGQGAETQYF
TGCAGCGTTGATCTGGGACAGGGGGCAGAGACCCAGTACTTC
>TRBV14|-|-|TRBJ1-6
CASSPREWYNSPLHF
TGTGCCAGCAGCCCTAGGGAGTGGTATAATTCACCCCTCCACTTT
>TRBV23-1|-|few|TRBJ2-7
CASSHPGFQTTFYEQYF
TGCGCCAGCAGTCATCCAGGATTCCAGACGACCTTCTACGAGCAGTACTTC
>TRBV19|TRBD1|-|TRBJ1-6
CASTKDRANSPLHF
TGTGCCAGTACCAAGGACAGGGCGAATTCACCCCTCCACTTT
>TRBV18|TRBD1|-|TRBJ1-1
CASSPGQSTEAFF
TGTGCCAGCTCACCGGGACAGAGCACTGAAGCTTTCTTT
>TRBV5-1|TRBD1|-|TRBJ2-2
CASYHRGTGELFF
TGCGCCAGCTACCACAGGGGCACCGGGGAGCTGTTTTTT
>TRBV7-8|-|once|TRBJ1-3
CASRSHSGNTIYF
TGTGCCAGCAGGAGTCACTCTGGAAACACCATATATTTT
>TRBV10-1|TRBD1|-|TRBJ2-2
CASSERDSFTGELFF
TGCGCCAGCAGTGAGAGGGACAGCTTCACCGGGGAGCTGTTTTTT
>TRBV9|TRBD1|few|TRBJ1-3
CASSLDGTGAGNTIYF
TGTGCCAGCAGCCTTGACGGCACAGGGGCTGGAAACACCATATATTTT
>TRBV27|-|once|TRBJ1-4
CASNSLGGASEKLFF
TGTGCCAGCAACTCCCTGGGAGGGGCCTCTGAAAAACTGTTTTTT
>TRBV6-1|-|-|TRBJ2-7
CASSEMAGPHEQYF
TGTGCCAGCAGTGAGATGGCAGGGCCCCACGAGCAGTACTTC
>TRBV20-1|-|-|TRBJ1-1
CSASVHTEAFF
TGCAGTGCTAGCGTCCACACTGAAGCTTTCTTT
>TRBV28|-|-|TRBJ1-4
CASSLATNEKLFF
TGTGCCAGCAGTCTCGCAACTAATGAAAAACTGTTTTTT
>TRBV29-1|-|-|TRBJ2-3
CSVGDSNTQYF
TGCAGCGTTGGCGACAGTAATACGCAGTATTTT
>TRBV4-2|-|-|TRBJ1-4
CASSQDRRAGSANEKLFF
TGTGCCAGCAGCCAAGATCGGAGGGCCGGTTCGGCTAATGAAAAACTGTTTTTT
>TRBV3-1/TRBV3-2|TRBD1|-|TRBJ2-3
CASSRITGGGTDTQYF
TGTGCCAGCAGCCGTATCACAGGGGGCGGCACAGATACGCAGTATTTT
>TRBV4-1|TRBD1|-|TRBJ1-6
CASSLTTGGGFGNSPLHF
TGCGCCAGCAGCCTCACGACAGGGGGGGGCTTCGGTAATTCACCCCTCCACTTT
>TRBV30|TRBD2|once|TRBJ2-1
CACPTSGGPNEQFF
TGTGCCTGCCCTACTAGCGGGGGTCCCAATGAGCAGTTCTTC
>TRBV3-1/TRBV3-2|-|-|TRBJ1-2
CASSPAGYGYTF
TGTGCCAGCAGCCCAGCGGGCTATGGCTACACCTTC
>TRBV5-1|-|-|TRBJ1-3
CASSLASTVSGNTIYF
TGCGCCAGCAGCTTGGCCTCAACAGTCTCTGGAAACACCATATATTTT
>TRBV11-3|-|-|TRBJ2-6
CASSFTDRSCILSGANVLTF
TGTGCCAGCAGCTTTACTGACAGATCCTGTATTCTCTCTGGGGCCAACGTCCTGACTTTC
>TRBV7-9|TRBD1|-|TRBJ2-7
CASSPGTGVYEQYF
TGTGCCAGCAGCCCCGGGACAGGAGTATACGAGCAGTACTTC
>TRBV3-1/TRBV3-2|TRBD2|-|TRBJ2-2
CASSQVVAGGNTGELFF
TGTGCCAGCAGCCAAGTTGTAGCGGGGGGGAACACCGGGGAGCTGTTTTTT
>TRBV5-4|-|-|TRBJ1-2
CASSLGGEGYGYTF
TGTGCCAGCAGCTTAGGGGGAGAGGGCTATGGCTACACCTTC